The next 21 T cell receptor beta chains were all read from a single sample in a study of early T cells in non-severe SARS-CoV-2 infection. MiXCR was run by TCRdb on the 5' RACE reads, yielding one entry per CDR3 protein. The sample has tens of thousands of distinct CDR3 sequences, about 8.9% seen once. Sequenced material: whole blood. These receptors were obtained from an adult who was a healthcare worker with PCR-confirmed SARS-CoV-2 infection or an uninfected control (not recorded which).

This clonotype was picked up many times. The V call is TRBV21-1, the J call TRBJ2-7; the D segment call TRBD1 is taken from the table without a DNA check. TRBV21-1 is listed as a pseudogene. This CDR3 has 15 residues. The CDR3 is CASSKVRQGSYEQYF. The CDR3, as DNA: TGTGCCAGCAGCAAAGTAAGGCAGGGGTCCTACGAGCAGTACTTC.

The chain employs TRBV29-1 and TRBJ1-4; TRBD1 matches at 10 bases. Germline assignment: CDR1 SQVTM and CDR2 ANQGSEA. This CDR3 is built from 15 residues. V gave up 6 bases and J gave up 2 bases; unmatched junction bases: 6. The CDR3 DNA is TGCAGCGTCAGGGACAGGGGTGCGACTAATGAAAAACTGTTTTTT. Translated, it gives CSVRDRGATNEKLFF.

This clonotype was counted many times. V is TRBV20-1 and J is TRBJ2-7, with 11 positions matching TRBD1. This CDR3 comprises 14 residues. V gave up 6 bases and J gave up 2 bases; unmatched junction bases: 6. In germline, CDR1 is DFQATT, CDR2 SNEGSKA (reference sequence). The CDR3 reads CSATGTGGTYEQYF. In DNA, the CDR3 is TGCAGTGCCACCGGGACAGGGGGGACCTACGAGCAGTACTTC.

This clonotype occurred many times. This chain uses TRBV6-5 with TRBJ2-7; TRBD2 matches 7 bases. The trim removed 5 bases at V and 4 bases at J, leaving 17 bases unmatched. Germline CDR1 MNHEY, CDR2 SVGAGI. CDR3 size: 17 residues. The CDR3 is CASSRPTKRGTMYEQYF. The CDR3 nucleotides are TGTGCCAGCAGTAGACCGACTAAGCGGGGAACGATGTACGAGCAGTACTTC.

This rearrangement joins TRBV28 to TRBJ2-7, with a tentative D call TRBD1 (6 bases). Germline V lookup: CDR1 MDHEN, CDR2 SYDVKM. V was cut by 3 bases and J by 7 bases, with 13 bases left in between. The CDR3 is 13 amino acids. This CDR3 reads CASSLGDIREQYF. In DNA, the CDR3 is TGTGCCAGCAGTTTGGGGGACATTAGGGAGCAGTACTTC.

Comments on this clonotype: A single base separates this from a much larger clone, so it may be a read error. This chain uses TRBV6-5 with TRBJ2-2; a weak D match, TRBD1 (6 bases). CDR1 is MNHEY, CDR2 SVGAGI, per germline. The CDR3 extends over 15 amino acids. Trimming took off 5 bases at V and 4 bases at J, with 14 bases between the two ends. This CDR3 is CASSGPSRGTGELFF. The CDR3 DNA is TGTGCCAGCAGTGGACCTTCCAGGGGCACCGGGGAGCTGTTTTTT.

This clonotype was seen at least ten times. This sequence joins TRBV12-3 or TRBV12-4 and TRBJ2-3; D is unclear. CDR3 length: 13 residues. Trimming left V 6 bases short and J 5 bases short, with 12 bases between. The CDR3 loop is CASSSTRLDTQYF. As DNA, the CDR3 is TGTGCCAGCAGCTCTACGAGATTAGATACGCAGTATTTT.

The gene calls are TRBV12-3 or TRBV12-4 and TRBJ2-3; D not resolved. V was shortened by 7 bases and J by 2 bases, with 7 bases between the two germline ends. The length of the CDR3 is 12 residues. Written as DNA, the CDR3 is TGTGCCAGCAAAATGAACACAGATACGCAGTATTTT. Its protein product is CASKMNTDTQYF.

This clonotype was recorded many times. The chain links TRBV2 to TRBJ1-1, with 7 bases fitting TRBD1. J gave up 4 bases and V 7 bases, and 6 bases lay outside the gene matches. Germline values: CDR1 SNHLY, CDR2 FYNNEI. This CDR3 spans 13 amino acids. The CDR3 region has the DNA TGTGCCAGCAAAAGACAGGGAGGCACTGAAGCTTTCTTT. Residues: CASKRQGGTEAFF.

This chain connects TRBV6-2 or TRBV6-3 to TRBJ2-7, with TRBD1 matching over 9 bases. Germline-derived CDR1 and CDR2 are MNHEY and SVGEGT. The CDR3 totals 15 residues. Unmatched junction bases numbered 5, after V lost 2 bases and J lost 3 bases. CDR3: CASSYLGTGNYEQYF. In DNA, the CDR3 is TGTGCCAGCAGTTACCTCGGGACAGGGAACTACGAGCAGTACTTC.

This clonotype has ten or more counts. The chain is built from TRBV2 and TRBJ2-1; tentatively, D is TRBD2 (5 bases). Looked up from germline, CDR1 is SNHLY and CDR2 is FYNNEI. Trimming took 5 bases from V and 7 from J, leaving 12 bases between them. This CDR3 is 13 amino acids long. In DNA, the CDR3 is TGTGCCAGCAGTCGTCCGGGATTTAATGAGCAGTTCTTC. The encoded protein is CASSRPGFNEQFF.

This clonotype was detected many times. The chain has TRBV24-1 and TRBJ2-2, with 8 bases matching TRBD2. The V gene's germline CDR1 is KGHDR and CDR2 SFDVKD. The ends lost 9 bases at V and 4 bases at J; junction bases unmatched: 9. The CDR3 covers 15 residues. As DNA, the CDR3 is TGTGCCACCGAATCTGCGGGAGGCCGCACCGGGGAGCTGTTTTTT. Amino acid sequence: CATESAGGRTGELFF.

This clonotype was recorded many times. The rearrangement uses TRBV7-3 and TRBJ2-5; 7 bases align to TRBD1. This CDR3 comprises 13 residues. CDR1 and CDR2 (germline): SGHTA, FQGTGA. J gave up 2 bases and V 5 bases, and 2 bases lay outside the gene matches. CDR3 coding DNA: TGTGCCAGCAGCCAGGGACAGCAAGAGACCCAGTACTTC. Residues: CASSQGQQETQYF.

The rearrangement joins TRBV27 to TRBJ1-6; possible D gene TRBD1, 5 bases. The germline V gene encodes CDR1 MNHEY and CDR2 SMNVEV (reference sequence). This CDR3 region has 14 residues. Trimming cost V 4 bases and J 7 bases, with 11 bases left between them. The CDR3 region is CASSSWDLNSPLHF. The CDR3 DNA sequence: TGTGCCAGCAGTTCGTGGGACCTGAATTCACCCCTCCACTTT.

The sample holds many counts of this clonotype. The chain recombines TRBV20-1 with TRBJ2-2; D ambiguous. The V gene lost 3 bases and the J gene lost 2 bases, with 7 bases spanning the gap. Germline loops: CDR1 DFQATT, CDR2 SNEGSKA (reference sequence). This CDR3 spans 13 amino acids. CDR3 protein: CSARSVNTGELFF. CDR3 nucleotide sequence: TGCAGTGCTAGGAGCGTTAACACCGGGGAGCTGTTTTTT.

This clonotype was observed a handful of times. The chain has TRBV6-1 and TRBJ2-7; D gene uncertain. V was clipped by 8 bases and J by 3 bases, with 5 bases between them. Looked up from germline, CDR1 is MNHNS and CDR2 is SASEGT. The CDR3 runs 10 residues. CDR3 loop: CASPYYEQYF. CDR3 coding DNA: TGTGCCAGCCCTTACTACGAGCAGTACTTC.

This clonotype was detected ten times or more. The V and J genes are TRBV11-1 and TRBJ2-7, with 11 bases that match TRBD2. Germline trimming cut 5 bases from V and 7 bases from J; bases unmatched to any gene: 10. The germline V gene encodes CDR1 SGHAT and CDR2 FQDESV (reference sequence). This CDR3 spans 15 amino acids. The chain's CDR3 is CASSRSLAGGKEQYF. DNA for the CDR3: TGTGCCAGCAGCCGATCCCTAGCGGGAGGCAAAGAGCAGTACTTC. The whole variable domain, remainder taken from reference TRBV11-1 and TRBJ2-7, is EAEVAQSPRYKITEKSQAVAFWCDPISGHATLYWYRQILGQGPELLVQFQDESVVDDSQLPKDRFSAERLKGVDSTLKIQPAELGDSAMYLCASSRSLAGGKEQYFGPGTRLTVT.

CDR3 sequence: CASSQDRWQLNTEAFF. The CDR3, as DNA: TGCGCCAGCAGCCAAGACCGGTGGCAGCTCAACACTGAAGCTTTCTTT. The J gene is TRBJ1-1, the V gene TRBV4-3; no firm D call. The CDR3 runs 16 residues. Germline CDR1 and CDR2: LGHNA and YSLEER. V lost 0 bases to trimming and J lost 2 bases, with 13 bases between them.

This clonotype has ten or more counts. The rearrangement joins TRBV6-2 or TRBV6-3 to TRBJ2-7; 8 nucleotides align to TRBD1. Germline V gene data show CDR1 as MNHEY and CDR2 as SVGEGT. The V and J ends lost 5 bases and 0 bases, in that order; junction bases with no gene match: 3. There are 14 residues in the CDR3. The CDR3: CASSRTGPSYEQYF. The CDR3 DNA reads as TGTGCCAGCAGTCGGACAGGGCCCTCCTACGAGCAGTACTTC.

There are a few counts of this clonotype. V and J are TRBV9 and TRBJ1-6, with D possibly TRBD1 on 5 matching bases. The CDR3 contains 16 residues. Per the germline V gene, CDR1 is SGDLS and CDR2 is YYNGEE. Trimming took 0 bases from V and 6 from J, leaving 13 bases between them. In DNA form, the CDR3 reads TGTGCCAGCAGCGTAGATGACAGTGTCGGTAATTCACCCCTCCACTTT. Translation gives CASSVDDSVGNSPLHF.

At least ten counts were recorded for this clonotype. The rearrangement joins TRBV28 to TRBJ1-1, with D tentatively TRBD1 (5 bases). The V gene's germline CDR1 is MDHEN and CDR2 SYDVKM. The CDR3 extends over 13 amino acids. Trimming left V 10 bases short and J 6 bases short, with 18 bases between. The CDR3 here is CAIQGTPGPEAFF. CDR3 sequence (DNA): TGTGCCATCCAAGGGACCCCCGGCCCTGAAGCTTTCTTT.